Following are 3 T cell receptor beta chains from one sample sequenced in a study of OX40 agonist ivuxolimab in advanced cancers. Some clones are missing from TCRdb's copy, which holds only in-frame ones; the method was immunoSEQ multiplex PCR. The sample lists around 76,000 clones, more than 85% occurring once. The sequencing used CD4+ or CD8+ T cells sorted from blood, collected in a trial of the OX40 agonist ivuxolimab. Every receptor here comes from an adult with an advanced solid tumor such as melanoma, head and neck, liver or kidney cancer.

The chain is built from TRBV9 and TRBJ1-3; D gene ambiguous. This CDR3 has 13 residues. V lost 1 base to trimming and J lost 4 bases, with 6 bases between them. Germline V CDR1 and CDR2: SGDLS, YYNGEE. CDR3 amino acids: CASSVRGGNTIYF. For the CDR3, the DNA is TGTGCCAGCAGCGTAAGAGGCGGAAACACCATATATTTT.

The chain recombines TRBV9 with TRBJ1-2, with D hard to call. The CDR3 has 16 amino acids. The V end was cut by 3 bases, the J end by 4 bases, with 19 bases between. Germline CDR1 is SGDLS and CDR2 is YYNGEE. CDR3 sequence (DNA): TGTGCCAGCAGCGCTCTCCCGGGATTTCCACCCTATGGCTACACCTTC. The encoded protein is CASSALPGFPPYGYTF.

V usage is TRBV25-1 and J usage is TRBJ1-1, with unresolved D. V lost 4 bases to trimming and J lost 1 base, with 4 bases between them. The CDR3 totals 12 residues. In germline, CDR1 is MGHDK, CDR2 SYGVNS. CDR3 loop: CASSGKNTEAFF. CDR3 nucleotide sequence: TGTGCCAGCAGTGGGAAGAACACTGAAGCTTTCTTT.